This T cell receptor beta chain came from a study of CD8 T cells in Susac syndrome. Between the trimmed V and J ends, which lost 2 bases and 6 bases, there was a span of 16 bases. The CDR3 length is 15 residues. Germline CDR1 SEHNR, CDR2 FQNEAQ (reference sequence). Random hexamers were used to reverse transcribe the RNA input (about 0.5 to 1 ug). TCRdb re-analysed the immunoSEQ multiplex PCR reads in MiXCR, keeping a single row per CDR3 protein. The data contain 150,000 to 200,000 distinct CDR3 sequences, approximately 90% of them singletons. The source of this sequence is a human donor in good health. Material: CD4+ T cells from PBMCs. The V and J genes are TRBV7-9 and TRBJ1-1; D unresolved. CDR3: CASSLRGGRRAEAFF. CDR3 coding DNA: TGTGCCAGCAGCTTACGTGGAGGACGAAGGGCTGAAGCTTTCTTT.